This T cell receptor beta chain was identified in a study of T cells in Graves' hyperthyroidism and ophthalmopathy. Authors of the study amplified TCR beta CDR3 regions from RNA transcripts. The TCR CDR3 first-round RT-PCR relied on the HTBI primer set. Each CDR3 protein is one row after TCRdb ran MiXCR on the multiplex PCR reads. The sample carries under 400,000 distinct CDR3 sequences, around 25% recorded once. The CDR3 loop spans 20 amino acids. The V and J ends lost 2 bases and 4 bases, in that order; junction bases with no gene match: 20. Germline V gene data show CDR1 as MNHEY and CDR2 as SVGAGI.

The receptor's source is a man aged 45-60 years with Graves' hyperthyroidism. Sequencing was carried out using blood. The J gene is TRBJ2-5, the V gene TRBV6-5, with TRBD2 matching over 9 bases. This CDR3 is CASSYGRGLARIGRRETQYF. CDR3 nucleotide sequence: TGTGCCAGCAGTTACGGGCGTGGACTAGCGAGAATTGGTCGTAGAGAGACCCAGTACTTC.